The 18 T cell receptor beta chains listed next were all sequenced from one sample in a study of cytomegalovirus exposure and HLA in healthy donors. Primers included in the PCR were 60 Vbeta and 13 Jbeta primers. Assay used: immunoSEQ multiplex PCR; TCRdb lists only in-frame clones, some missing. The repertoire consists of about 130,000 clones, with roughly 83% occurring once and the leading ten covering 1.5% to 2.5%. The sequenced sample was PBMCs. These receptors came from a man in his late teens or twenties in good health and CMV-seronegative.

The chain has TRBV4-1 and TRBJ1-5; 8 bases line up with TRBD1. The CDR3 consists of 14 residues. Germline V lookup: CDR1 MGHRA, CDR2 YSYEKL. V lost 3 bases and J lost 8; bases outside the gene matches: 6. The CDR3 loop reads CASSQGTGREPQHF. CDR3 DNA: TGCGCCAGCAGCCAGGGGACAGGAAGGGAGCCCCAGCATTTT.

This chain uses TRBV7-2 with TRBJ2-5; 8 nucleotides line up with TRBD2. The CDR3 extends over 14 amino acids. The V segment lost 3 bases and the J segment 5 bases; nucleotides outside the gene matches: 5. Looked up from germline, CDR1 is SGHTA and CDR2 is FQGNSA. The CDR3 DNA is TGTGCCAGCAGCTTGGGACTAGGGTCGGAGACCCAGTACTTC. This codes for CASSLGLGSETQYF. The complete variable domain, with remaining parts taken from reference TRBV7-2 and TRBJ2-5, reads GAGVSQSPSNKVTEKGKDVELRCDPISGHTALYWYRQSLGQGLEFLIYFQGNSAPDKSGLPSDRFSAERTGGSVSTLTIQRTQQEDSAVYLCASSLGLGSETQYFGPGTRLLVL.

The J gene is TRBJ2-7, the V gene TRBV7-8; 8 nucleotides agree with TRBD1. CDR3 size: 17 residues. Per the germline V gene, CDR1 is SGHVS and CDR2 is FQNEAQ. With 1 base clipped from V and 3 bases from J, the junction kept 11 bases outside the gene matches. Here the CDR3 reads CASSLVTGVLVFYEQYF. CDR3 nucleotides: TGTGCCAGCAGCTTAGTGACAGGGGTTCTAGTCTTCTACGAGCAGTACTTC.

V is TRBV6-6 and J is TRBJ2-6; 9 bases match TRBD1. The germline V gene has CDR1 MNHNY and CDR2 SVGAGI (reference sequence). CDR3 length: 16 amino acids. V was clipped by 5 bases and J by 4 bases; unmatched bases: 6. The CDR3 DNA is TGTGCCAGCAGTCCCGGGACAGGGTACGGGGCCAACGTCCTGACTTTC. Translated, it gives CASSPGTGYGANVLTF.

With respect to this clone: A read error may account for a junction end that differs from germline. The rearrangement joins TRBV7-8 to TRBJ1-1; 8 bases match TRBD1. In germline, CDR1 is SGHVS, CDR2 FQNEAQ. There are 13 residues in the CDR3. The CDR3 nucleotides are TGTGCCAGCAGCCCCTACAGGGGGGCTGAAGCTCTCTTT. Protein sequence: CASSPYRGAEALF.

The chain links TRBV5-1 to TRBJ2-1, with 7 bases matching TRBD2. Trimming removed 5 bases from V and 3 bases from J; junction bases left unmatched: 8. This CDR3 comprises 15 residues. Per the germline V gene, CDR1 is SGHRS and CDR2 is YFSETQ. In DNA form, the CDR3 reads TGCGCCAGCAGGGGGGGGGAGGTTGACTACAATGAGCAGTTCTTC. Its translation: CASRGGEVDYNEQFF.

V gene TRBV7-9 combines with J gene TRBJ2-1; D ambiguous. The CDR3 consists of 13 residues. CDR1 and CDR2 from the germline V gene are SEHNR and FQNEAQ (reference sequence). V was pared by 3 bases and J by 8 bases, with 11 bases between. The CDR3 spells CASSLASWYEQFF. CDR3 nucleotides: TGTGCCAGCAGCTTGGCTAGTTGGTATGAGCAGTTCTTC.

This chain uses TRBV2 with TRBJ1-5, with D unresolved. CDR1 and CDR2 from the germline V gene are SNHLY and FYNNEI. The V gene lost 4 bases and the J gene lost 4 bases, with 11 bases spanning the gap. The CDR3 covers 14 residues. The CDR3 DNA follows: TGTGCCAGCAGTGTAGTATTCCAAAATCAGCCCCAGCATTTT. Amino acids: CASSVVFQNQPQHF.

The CDR3 nucleotides read TGTGCCAGCAGCAGGACTAGCGGCTACAATGAGCAGTTCTTC. Amino acids: CASSRTSGYNEQFF. The genes are TRBV7-6 and TRBJ2-1, with TRBD2 identical over 10 bases. Per the germline V gene, CDR1 is SGHVS and CDR2 is FNYEAQ. V lost 5 bases to trimming and J lost 3 bases; unmatched junction nucleotides: 1. The CDR3 is 14 residues long.

The rearrangement links TRBV7-2 to TRBJ2-3, with 12 bases lining up with TRBD2. From germline, CDR1 is SGHTA and CDR2 FQGNSA. The CDR3 sequence is 17 residues long. The ends lost 5 bases at V and 4 bases at J; junction bases unmatched: 10. CDR3 amino acids: CASSLRLAGVRADTQYF. The CDR3 DNA follows: TGTGCCAGCAGCCTCAGACTAGCGGGAGTTCGGGCAGATACGCAGTATTTT.

This chain connects TRBV18 to TRBJ2-7; the match to TRBD1 covers 10 bases. V shed 6 bases and J 4 bases; nucleotides not matched to a gene: 6. The CDR3 has 14 amino acids. Germline lookup yields CDR1 KGHSH and CDR2 LQKENI. The CDR3 region is CASSRDRGKYEQYV. Here the CDR3 DNA reads TGTGCCAGCTCGCGGGACAGGGGAAAATACGAGCAGTACGTC.

J is TRBJ2-1 and V is TRBV5-4, with 8 bases lining up with TRBD2. V lost 4 bases and J lost 5; bases outside the gene matches: 8. CDR3 length equals 15 residues. Germline CDR1 and CDR2: SGHNT and YYREEE (reference sequence). CDR3 DNA: TGTGCCAGCAGCCCCCCGGGACTAGAGAACAATGAGCAGTTCTTC. Translating gives CASSPPGLENNEQFF.

The genes are TRBV28 and TRBJ2-7; 8 bases are shared with TRBD1. The CDR3 totals 14 residues. Per the germline V gene, CDR1 is MDHEN and CDR2 is SYDVKM. V was clipped by 8 bases and J by 0 bases; unmatched bases: 6. The CDR3 here is CASRPDRASYEQYF. Here the CDR3 DNA reads TGTGCCAGCCGCCCGGACAGGGCCTCCTACGAGCAGTACTTC.

The rearrangement joins TRBV7-3 to TRBJ2-1, with 9 bases lining up with TRBD2. The CDR3 length is 15 residues. The V gene's germline CDR1 is SGHTA and CDR2 FQGTGA. V trimming: 3 bases; J trimming: 4 bases; junction bases outside the gene matches: 4. The CDR3 coding sequence is TGTGCCAGCAGCTTGTCTAGCGGGACTTACAATGAGCAGTTCTTC. It is translated as CASSLSSGTYNEQFF.

The chain couples TRBV5-4 to TRBJ2-5, with 7 positions matching TRBD1. Per the germline V gene, CDR1 is SGHNT and CDR2 is YYREEE (reference sequence). The CDR3 is 14 amino acids. The V segment lost 4 bases and the J segment 5 bases; nucleotides outside the gene matches: 8. This CDR3 is CASSQNRGQETQYF. The CDR3 nucleotides are TGTGCCAGCAGCCAAAACAGGGGACAGGAGACCCAGTACTTC.

V is TRBV5-1 and J is TRBJ1-3; 11 bases fit TRBD1. CDR1 SGHRS and CDR2 YFSETQ come from the germline V gene. This CDR3 has 15 amino acids. V shed 10 bases and J 1 base; nucleotides not matched to a gene: 7. CDR3 DNA sequence: TGCGCCTCCTCTGGACAGGGGGCTTCTGGAAACACCATATATTTT. Translation: CASSGQGASGNTIYF.

The chain joins TRBV4-1 to TRBJ2-3; D perhaps matches TRBD2 (5 bases). CDR1 and CDR2 (germline): MGHRA, YSYEKL. Trimming left V 5 bases short and J 2 bases short, with 14 bases between. CDR3 length: 15 amino acids. CDR3 in DNA: TGCGCCAGCAGCGCCCGGACTCTCCTCACAGATACGCAGTATTTT. Its translation is CASSARTLLTDTQYF.

The rearrangement joins TRBV7-2 to TRBJ1-2, with D unclear. Between the trimmed V and J ends, which lost 5 bases and 2 bases, there was a span of 6 bases. This CDR3 has 12 amino acids. Per germline, CDR1 SGHTA and CDR2 FQGNSA. The CDR3 reads CASSHPNYGYTF. Written as DNA, the CDR3 is TGTGCCAGCAGCCATCCCAACTATGGCTACACCTTC.